These 30 T cell receptor beta chains share one sample of origin, sequenced in a study of beta chain features in type 1 diabetes. The study reverse transcribed the entire isolated RNA, so it sequenced expressed TCRB transcripts. TCRdb's table, derived via immunoSEQ multiplex PCR, lists solely in-frame clones and lacks some. The sample comprises about 650,000 clones, under 15% of which are singletons, and roughly 0.12% rests with the top ten. The antigens of these receptors remain unknown. Findings of the study overall: Type 1 diabetes patients had moderately but significantly shorter TCRB CDR3s in all four CD4+ subsets.

The sample taken for sequencing was naive CD4+ T cells from blood. These receptors were collected from a young man with type 1 diabetes.

This clone was recorded a few times. The rearrangement links TRBV11-2 to TRBJ2-7; D is undetermined. Germline CDR1 and CDR2: SGHAT and FQNNGV. V was cut by 0 bases and J by 8 bases, with 8 bases left in between. The CDR3 length is 12 residues. CDR3 nucleotide sequence: TGTGCCAGCAGCTTAGATGTGGCGAAGCAGTACTTC. Its protein product is CASSLDVAKQYF.

The chain joins TRBV4-3 to TRBJ2-7; no firm D call. Deletions cut 0 bases from V and 0 bases from J, with 6 bases between. CDR1 and CDR2 from the germline V gene are LGHNA and YSLEER. The length of the CDR3 is 14 residues. CDR3 nucleotide sequence: TGCGCCAGCAGCCAAGATTTAGGCTCCTACGAGCAGTACTTC. Amino acids: CASSQDLGSYEQYF.

This clone has just a few counts. The chain links TRBV7-9 to TRBJ2-1, with 8 bases lining up with TRBD2. The length of the CDR3 is 14 residues. Germline CDR1 SEHNR, CDR2 FQNEAQ (reference sequence). V shed 5 bases and J 7 bases; nucleotides not matched to a gene: 7. As DNA, the CDR3 is TGTGCCAGCAGCATCGGGACTAGGTCGAATGAGCAGTTCTTC. It specifies CASSIGTRSNEQFF.

The chain is built from TRBV14 and TRBJ2-1; no definite D call. Trimming stripped 0 bases from V and 4 bases from J, with 16 bases between. Germline loops: CDR1 SGHDN, CDR2 FVKESK. The CDR3 extends over 17 amino acids. This chain's CDR3 is CASSQDGEARRYNEQFF. The CDR3 DNA follows: TGTGCCAGCAGCCAAGATGGTGAGGCACGGAGATACAATGAGCAGTTCTTC.

This clone was seen only a few times. The sample carries other DNA sequences with the same CDR3. The chain combines TRBV2 with TRBJ2-1; D remains unclear. The CDR3 is 11 amino acids. Germline lookup yields CDR1 SNHLY and CDR2 FYNNEI. V was clipped by 5 bases and J by 2 bases, with 1 base between them. CDR3 sequence (DNA): TGTGCCAGCAGTCCCTACAATGAGCAGTTCTTC. Translating it yields CASSPYNEQFF.

This clone was found a few times. V is TRBV2 and J is TRBJ1-3; weak D call: TRBD1 (5 bases). The CDR3 is made up of 14 amino acids. V was clipped by 3 bases and J by 2 bases, with 8 bases between them. The V gene's germline CDR1 is SNHLY and CDR2 FYNNEI. For the CDR3, the DNA is TGTGCCAGCAGTGATGGCAGGGCTGGAAACACCATATATTTT. It is translated as CASSDGRAGNTIYF.

The CDR3 region has the DNA TGCGCCAGCAGCCGGGACCAGGGGGAGTGGAACACTGAAGCTTTCTTT. Amino acids: CASSRDQGEWNTEAFF. J is TRBJ1-1 and V is TRBV5-1; 7 positions agree with TRBD1. The CDR3 is 16 amino acids. V lost 4 bases and J lost 1; bases outside the gene matches: 10. Germline CDR1 is SGHRS and CDR2 is YFSETQ.

The rearrangement links TRBV28 to TRBJ2-7; the D gene is possibly TRBD2 (5 bases). The germline V gene encodes CDR1 MDHEN and CDR2 SYDVKM. The CDR3 runs 15 residues. The V and J ends lost 5 bases and 5 bases respectively, with 19 bases between them. CDR3 region: CASSLGLVQVHEQYF. In DNA, the CDR3 is TGTGCCAGCAGTCTAGGACTCGTCCAGGTACACGAGCAGTACTTC.

The chain has TRBV28 and TRBJ2-7; TRBD2 agrees at 8 bases. V dropped 10 bases and J dropped 0; count of bases not matched to a gene: 8. CDR3 length: 14 amino acids. Germline CDR1 and CDR2: MDHEN and SYDVKM. CDR3 nucleotide sequence: TGTGCCATCGGGAGGGGGGAGCCCTCCTACGAGCAGTACTTC. It encodes CAIGRGEPSYEQYF. The full variable domain, its missing parts supplied by reference TRBV28 and TRBJ2-7, is DVKVTQSSRYLVKRTGEKVFLECVQDMDHENMFWYRQDPGLGLRLIYFSYDVKMKEKGDIPEGYSVSREKKERFSLILESASTNQTSMYLCAIGRGEPSYEQYFGPGTRLTVT.

The rearrangement joins TRBV5-1 to TRBJ2-5, with a tentative D call TRBD1 (6 bases). CDR1 is SGHRS, CDR2 YFSETQ, per germline. This CDR3 comprises 15 residues. Deletions cut 4 bases from V and 5 bases from J, with 18 bases between. CDR3 nucleotides: TGCGCCAGCAGCACCTACAGGGTTTCTTTGGAGACCCAGTACTTC. This gives the protein CASSTYRVSLETQYF.

V and J are TRBV11-2 and TRBJ2-5, with D perhaps matching TRBD1 or TRBD2 (6 bases each). V was pared by 6 bases and J by 9 bases, with 29 bases between. The CDR3 extends over 17 amino acids. Germline CDR1 SGHAT, CDR2 FQNNGV. CDR3 loop: CASSLEGVGTPYGAQYF. The CDR3 DNA reads as TGTGCCAGCAGTCTAGAGGGGGTGGGGACTCCCTACGGGGCCCAGTACTTC.

The chain uses TRBV6-1 and TRBJ2-3; D gene uncertain. The germline CDR1 and CDR2 sequences are MNHNS and SASEGT. Trimming shortened V by 3 bases and J by 4 bases, and 8 bases separated the two germline ends. The CDR3 spans 13 residues. The CDR3 region is CASSEVPPDTQYF. In DNA, the CDR3 is TGTGCCAGCAGTGAGGTTCCTCCAGATACGCAGTATTTT.

This clone was picked up a small number of times. The chain couples TRBV18 to TRBJ2-1, with a tentative D call TRBD2 (6 bases). Germline CDR1 KGHSH, CDR2 LQKENI. The V and J ends lost 4 bases and 3 bases respectively, with 13 bases between them. This CDR3 comprises 15 residues. This CDR3 reads CASSLAGPDYNEQFF. The CDR3 DNA reads as TGTGCCAGCTCACTGGCGGGACCCGACTACAATGAGCAGTTCTTC.

This clone was detected a few times. The genes are TRBV30 and TRBJ1-5; the D is unclear. The germline CDR1 and CDR2 sequences are GTSNPN and SVGIG (reference sequence). The V end was cut by 0 bases, the J end by 2 bases, with 14 bases between. This CDR3 has 16 residues. The CDR3 loop reads CAWSVQGRRGNQPQHF. DNA for the CDR3: TGTGCCTGGAGTGTACAAGGTCGTAGGGGCAATCAGCCCCAGCATTTT.

Only a few counts were recorded for this clone. The chain is built from TRBV2 and TRBJ2-7; a weak D match, TRBD2 (6 bases). From germline, CDR1 is SNHLY and CDR2 FYNNEI. V was clipped by 8 bases and J by 4 bases, with 15 bases between them. CDR3 length equals 13 residues. CDR3 sequence (DNA): TGTGCCAGCGCCCCGGGACTGAGATACGAGCAGTACTTC. Amino acids: CASAPGLRYEQYF.

This chain uses TRBV5-6 with TRBJ2-1; no definite D call. Germline V gene lookup returns CDR1 SGHDT and CDR2 YYEEEE. This CDR3 has 13 residues. V lost 0 bases and J 12 bases, leaving 13 bases between the germline ends. This chain's CDR3 is CASSLGLPGGQFF. The CDR3, as DNA: TGTGCCAGCAGCTTGGGACTTCCCGGTGGGCAGTTCTTC.

The rearrangement links TRBV7-9 to TRBJ1-6; D uncertain. The CDR3 spans 15 residues. The germline V gene encodes CDR1 SEHNR and CDR2 FQNEAQ (reference sequence). Trimming shortened V by 7 bases and J by 9 bases, and 19 bases separated the two germline ends. CDR3 nucleotides: TGTGCCAGCACCCCTAGCGGTGAAGGCATTTCACCCCTCCACTTT. Protein product: CASTPSGEGISPLHF.

This rearrangement joins TRBV5-6 to TRBJ2-2, with TRBD1 matching 8 bases. Germline lookup yields CDR1 SGHDT and CDR2 YYEEEE. Trimming cost V 2 bases and J 1 base; bases outside gene matches: 1. This CDR3 has 15 amino acids. CDR3 loop: CASSFDRGNTGELFF. The CDR3 DNA is TGTGCCAGCAGCTTTGACAGGGGGAACACCGGGGAGCTGTTTTTT. Together with reference TRBV5-6 and TRBJ2-2, the CDR3 gives the full variable domain: DAGVTQSPTHLIKTRGQQVTLRCSPKSGHDTVSWYQQALGQGPQFIFQYYEEEERQRGNFPDRFSGHQFPNYSSELNVNALLLGDSALYLCASSFDRGNTGELFFGEGSRLTVL.

In this sample, this clone turned up a few times. The gene calls are TRBV7-2 and TRBJ2-4; D call uncertain. The CDR3 contains 12 residues. Germline CDR1 is SGHTA and CDR2 is FQGNSA. The V gene lost 3 bases and the J gene lost 13 bases, with 13 bases spanning the gap. CDR3 nucleotides: TGTGCCAGCAGCTTGGCAGGTTCTGGACAGTACTTC. As protein: CASSLAGSGQYF. Together with reference TRBV7-2 and TRBJ2-4, the CDR3 gives the full variable domain: GAGVSQSPSNKVTEKGKDVELRCDPISGHTALYWYRQSLGQGLEFLIYFQGNSAPDKSGLPSDRFSAERTGGSVSTLTIQRTQQEDSAVYLCASSLAGSGQYFGAGTRLSVL.

The V and J genes are TRBV7-2 and TRBJ2-7; 9 bases fit TRBD2. After removal of 2 bases from V and 2 bases from J, the junction contained 4 bases not matched to a gene. The CDR3 is 15 residues long. CDR1 SGHTA and CDR2 FQGNSA come from the germline V gene. The CDR3 DNA follows: TGTGCCAGCAGCTTACTAGCGGGGATTGCCTACGAGCAGTACTTC. Amino acid sequence: CASSLLAGIAYEQYF.

V gene TRBV28 combines with J gene TRBJ2-7; 8 bases line up with TRBD1. Germline V CDR1 and CDR2: MDHEN, SYDVKM. The ends lost 5 bases at V and 0 bases at J; junction bases unmatched: 3. The CDR3 consists of 14 residues. The CDR3 DNA is TGTGCCAGCAGTCGACAGGGGCACTCCTACGAGCAGTACTTC. The encoded protein is CASSRQGHSYEQYF.

The rearrangement joins TRBV7-9 to TRBJ2-5, with D maybe TRBD2 (7 bases). This CDR3 is 16 amino acids long. Germline-derived CDR1 and CDR2 are SEHNR and FQNEAQ (reference sequence). Trimming took 3 bases from V and 4 from J, leaving 18 bases between them. DNA for the CDR3: TGTGCCAGCAGCTTCTATTCGGGGGGCTTATCAGAGACCCAGTACTTC. This encodes CASSFYSGGLSETQYF.

This clone was counted only a few times. The chain couples TRBV4-3 to TRBJ2-7, with D hard to call. V was trimmed by 1 base and J by 2 bases, leaving 12 bases between them. The CDR3 sequence is 15 residues long. Germline-derived CDR1 and CDR2 are LGHNA and YSLEER. The CDR3 region has the DNA TGCGCCAGCAGCCAAGTAAAGGGCCAGGCCTACGAGCAGTACTTC. It is translated as CASSQVKGQAYEQYF.

This clone occurred a few times. V and J are TRBV2 and TRBJ2-1, with TRBD1 identical over 8 bases. With 7 bases clipped from V and 10 bases from J, the junction kept 6 bases outside the gene matches. This CDR3 is built from 12 residues. Germline CDR1 and CDR2: SNHLY and FYNNEI. The CDR3 sequence is CASMGQDREQFF. CDR3 DNA sequence: TGTGCCAGCATGGGACAGGATCGGGAGCAGTTCTTC.

V usage is TRBV6-6 and J usage is TRBJ2-5; D tentatively reads TRBD1 or TRBD2 (5 bases each). The CDR3 consists of 16 residues. Trimming stripped 2 bases from V and 2 bases from J, with 15 bases between. Germline values: CDR1 MNHNY, CDR2 SVGAGI (reference sequence). For the CDR3, the DNA is TGTGCCAGCAGTTACGGGGACGGAAGACTTCAAGAGACCCAGTACTTC. Encoded protein: CASSYGDGRLQETQYF.

The chain carries TRBV9 and TRBJ2-4; TRBD2 matches at 9 bases. The CDR3 runs 15 residues. CDR1 and CDR2 from the germline V gene are SGDLS and YYNGEE. V shed 1 base and J 8 bases; nucleotides not matched to a gene: 7. CDR3: CASSVTGTSLDIQYF. The DNA of the CDR3 is TGTGCCAGCAGCGTAACCGGGACTAGCCTTGACATTCAGTACTTC.

The chain links TRBV28 to TRBJ2-3, with 7 bases matching TRBD1. Germline values: CDR1 MDHEN, CDR2 SYDVKM. J lost 2 bases, V lost 6 bases, and 8 bases had no gene match. The CDR3 is 15 amino acids. CDR3 in amino acids: CASSLAQGNTDTQYF. CDR3 in DNA: TGTGCCAGCAGCCTGGCACAGGGGAACACAGATACGCAGTATTTT.

This clone was observed a handful of times. V usage is TRBV28 and J usage is TRBJ1-2; no firm D call. Trimming removed 2 bases at V and 5 bases at J, with 9 bases between. The CDR3 totals 13 residues. Germline V gene sequence: CDR1 MDHEN, CDR2 SYDVKM. The CDR3 nucleotides read TGTGCCAGCAGTTTACCCCAGCTGTATGGCTACACCTTC. Protein: CASSLPQLYGYTF.

There are a few counts of this clone. The rearrangement links TRBV29-1 to TRBJ1-4; TRBD1 might be the D (6 bases). The CDR3 sequence is 14 residues long. Germline-derived CDR1 and CDR2 are SQVTM and ANQGSEA. Trimming took off 6 bases at V and 2 bases at J, with 13 bases between the two ends. CDR3 in DNA: TGCAGCGTGTACACAGGGTCTACTAATGAAAAACTGTTTTTT. Protein: CSVYTGSTNEKLFF. The entire variable domain, with the rest obtained from reference TRBV29-1 and TRBJ1-4, is as follows: SAVISQKPSRDICQRGTSLTIQCQVDSQVTMMFWYRQQPGQSLTLIATANQGSEATYESGFVIDKFPISRPNLTFSTLTVSNMSPEDSSIYLCSVYTGSTNEKLFFGSGTQLSVL.

The rearrangement joins TRBV13 to TRBJ1-5; 10 bases map to TRBD1. CDR3 length: 16 residues. V lost 5 bases and J lost 3; bases outside the gene matches: 7. The V gene's germline CDR1 is PRHDT and CDR2 FYEKMQ (reference sequence). Here the CDR3 reads CASSLGTGDSNQPQHF. For the CDR3, the DNA is TGTGCCAGCAGCCTGGGGACAGGGGATTCCAATCAGCCCCAGCATTTT.